The clone carrying this TCR beta chain occurred many times. The antigen remains unidentified. During construction of the library, unique molecular identifiers were attached to individual cDNA molecules for quantitative, reproducible TCR counting. TCRdb re-derived calls from the RACE reads in MiXCR, one entry per CDR3 protein. This table has a few hundred thousand distinct CDR3 sequences, almost 8% appearing once. Time point meaning: pre-sensitization, week 0. The sample's treatment: therapeutic diphenylcyclopropenone sensitization with weekly scalp DPC. There are 14 residues in the CDR3. V trimming: 2 bases; J trimming: 8 bases; junction bases outside the gene matches: 4. The germline V gene encodes CDR1 KGHSH and CDR2 LQKENI. The entry originates in a study of human T cells and chemical hapten exposure. Overall study context: Chiefly women, the patients showed alopecia areata, totalis or universalis.

Overall study findings and caveats: PT1 expanded TCR counts and patch test score were linked, and their correlation was positive.

This clonotype originated in a man aged 18-30 years with alopecia areata. Some clones in this sample may be carry-over from other donors' samples. Source: whole blood, taken in connection with sensitization to the hapten diphenylcyclopropenone (DPC). This sequence joins TRBV18 and TRBJ2-4, with TRBD1 matching over 9 bases. This CDR3 reads CASSPSQGADIQYF. For the CDR3, the DNA is TGTGCCAGCTCACCATCACAGGGGGCGGACATTCAGTACTTC.